This TCR beta chain is from a study of long-term antiretroviral therapy in people with HIV. With respect to this clone: Antigen unknown.

In the United States, treatment was given to all participants with HIV. Findings of the study overall: Neither ART adherence, viral resistance nor therapy changes were documented. Clones that had undergone expansion before ART dominated the repertoire at all time points.

Version v3.0 of the immunoSEQ assay ran at survey level. Sequencing was performed with immunoSEQ multiplex PCR; in TCRdb, only in-frame clones are kept and a portion is missing. The sample has some 18,000 clones; about 87% are singletons. Germline trimming cut 3 bases from V and 4 bases from J; bases unmatched to any gene: 5. Per the germline V gene, CDR1 is SEHNR and CDR2 is FQNEAQ (reference sequence). This CDR3 spans 14 amino acids. The chain carries TRBV7-9 and TRBJ1-1; 7 nucleotides match TRBD1. Here the sequenced sample was unsorted PBMCs, taken 2.1 years after starting antiretroviral therapy. The sequence was obtained from a man between 18 and 29 years old with HIV. The CDR3 protein is CASSLRQGVTEAFF. The CDR3 DNA reads TGTGCCAGCAGCTTGAGACAGGGTGTCACTGAAGCTTTCTTT.